This TCR beta chain was captured in a study of radiotherapy plus CTLA-4 blockade in lung cancer. The study gave focal radiation plus ipilimumab CTLA-4 blockade to patients with chemo-refractory metastatic non-small-cell lung cancer. The CDR3 has 15 residues. Germline V CDR1 and CDR2: KGHSH, LQKENI. Trimming stripped 1 base from V and 0 bases from J, with 7 bases between. Assay: immunoSEQ multiplex PCR; the TCRdb copy retains only in-frame clones and omits some. Among 50,000 to 70,000 clones listed, over 70% were seen once. Sequencing was performed on peripheral blood, taken from a patient treated with radiotherapy plus ipilimumab. The chain joins TRBV18 to TRBJ1-3; no clear D. This TCR was sampled from a human donor with non-small cell lung cancer who had a partial response to radiotherapy plus ipilimumab. The CDR3 DNA reads as TGTGCCAGCTCACCACAGTCACTCTCTGGAAACACCATATATTTT. Encoded protein: CASSPQSLSGNTIYF.